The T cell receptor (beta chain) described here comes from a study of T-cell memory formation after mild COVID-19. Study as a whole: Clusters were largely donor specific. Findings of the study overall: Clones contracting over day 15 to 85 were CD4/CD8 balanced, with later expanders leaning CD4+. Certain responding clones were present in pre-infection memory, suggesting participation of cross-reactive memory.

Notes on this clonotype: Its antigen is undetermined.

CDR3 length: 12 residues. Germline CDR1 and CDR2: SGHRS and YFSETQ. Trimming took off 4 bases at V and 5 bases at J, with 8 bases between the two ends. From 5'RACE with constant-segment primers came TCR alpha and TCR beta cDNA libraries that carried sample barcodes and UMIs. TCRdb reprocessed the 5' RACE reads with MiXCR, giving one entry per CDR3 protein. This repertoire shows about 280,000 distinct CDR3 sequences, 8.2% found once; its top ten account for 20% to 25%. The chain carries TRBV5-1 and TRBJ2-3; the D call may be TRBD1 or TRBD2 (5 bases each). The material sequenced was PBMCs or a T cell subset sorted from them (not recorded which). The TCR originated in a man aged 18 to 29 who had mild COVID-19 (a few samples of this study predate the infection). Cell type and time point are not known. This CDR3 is CASSRDLDTQYF. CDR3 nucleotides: TGCGCCAGCAGCCGGGACCTAGATACGCAGTATTTT.